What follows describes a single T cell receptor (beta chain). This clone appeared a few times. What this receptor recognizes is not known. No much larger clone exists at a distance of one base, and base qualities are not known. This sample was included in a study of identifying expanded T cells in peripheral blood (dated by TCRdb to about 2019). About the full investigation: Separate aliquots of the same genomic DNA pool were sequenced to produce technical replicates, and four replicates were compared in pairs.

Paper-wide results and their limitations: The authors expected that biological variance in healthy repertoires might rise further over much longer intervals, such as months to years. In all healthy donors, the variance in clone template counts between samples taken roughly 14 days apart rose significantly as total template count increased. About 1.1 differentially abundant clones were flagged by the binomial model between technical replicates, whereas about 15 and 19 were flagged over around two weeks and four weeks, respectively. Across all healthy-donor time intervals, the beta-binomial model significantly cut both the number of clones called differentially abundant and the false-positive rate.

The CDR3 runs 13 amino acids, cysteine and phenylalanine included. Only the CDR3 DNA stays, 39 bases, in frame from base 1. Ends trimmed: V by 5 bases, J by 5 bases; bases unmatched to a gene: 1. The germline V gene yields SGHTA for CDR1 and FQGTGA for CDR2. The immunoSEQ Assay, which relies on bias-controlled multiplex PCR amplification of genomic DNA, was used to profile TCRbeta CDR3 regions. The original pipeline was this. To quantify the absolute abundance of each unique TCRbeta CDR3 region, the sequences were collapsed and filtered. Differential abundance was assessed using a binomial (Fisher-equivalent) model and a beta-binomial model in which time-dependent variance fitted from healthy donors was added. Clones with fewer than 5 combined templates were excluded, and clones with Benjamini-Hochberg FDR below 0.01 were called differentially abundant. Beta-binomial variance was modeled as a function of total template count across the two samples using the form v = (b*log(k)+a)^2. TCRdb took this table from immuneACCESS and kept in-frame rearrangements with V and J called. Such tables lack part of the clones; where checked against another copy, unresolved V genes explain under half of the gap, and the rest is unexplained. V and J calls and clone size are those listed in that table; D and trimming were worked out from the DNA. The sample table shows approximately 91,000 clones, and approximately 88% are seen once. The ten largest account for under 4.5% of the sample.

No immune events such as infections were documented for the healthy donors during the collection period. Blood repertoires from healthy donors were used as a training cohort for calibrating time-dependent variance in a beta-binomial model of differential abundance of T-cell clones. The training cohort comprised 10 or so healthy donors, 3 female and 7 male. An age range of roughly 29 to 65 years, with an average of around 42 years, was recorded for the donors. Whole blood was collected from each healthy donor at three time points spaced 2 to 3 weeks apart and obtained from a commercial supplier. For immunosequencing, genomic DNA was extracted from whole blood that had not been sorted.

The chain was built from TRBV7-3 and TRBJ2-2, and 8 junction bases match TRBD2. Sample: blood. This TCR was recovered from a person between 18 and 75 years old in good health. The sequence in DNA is TGTGCCAGCAGCCCGGGAGGGACCGGGGAGCTGTTTTTT. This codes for CASSPGGTGELFF.